This T cell receptor beta chain was identified in a study of identical twins. Template switching (which added a universal primer site) was used, and cDNA carried unique molecular identifiers. TCRdb passed the 5' RACE reads through MiXCR, listing each CDR3 protein once. The repertoire holds about 1.7 million distinct CDR3 sequences, under 35% seen once, with about 0.27% in the top ten. Remarks on this clonotype: Its cognate antigen is unknown.

Germline V gives CDR1 MNHEY, CDR2 SVGAGI. Trimming removed 7 bases from V and 7 bases from J; junction bases left unmatched: 10. This CDR3 region has 15 residues. General study findings and limits: Beta clonotypes that were abundant in cord blood contained fewer insertions, a pattern absent from memory repertoires.

Sequenced: cord blood. The origin of this receptor is a newborn girl in good health. V gene TRBV6-5 combines with J gene TRBJ2-1; TRBD2 matches at 10 bases. CDR3 sequence reads: CASTGLAGATNEQFF. In nucleotides, the CDR3 is TGTGCCAGCACCGGCCTAGCGGGAGCTACGAATGAGCAGTTCTTC.